Below, 19 T cell receptor beta chains from the same sample are listed, as sequenced in a study of T cells after somatic rescue of genetic block. Sequencing used immunoSEQ multiplex PCR; TCRdb keeps in-frame clones, though not all of them. The sample consists of 95,000 to 120,000 clones, 75% to 95% of them appearing once. The material sequenced was peripheral blood mononuclear cells (PBMCs). The receptors stem from a young woman.

The V and J genes are TRBV12-2 and TRBJ2-7; the table assigns TRBD1, which was not confirmed against the DNA. TRBV12-2 is termed a pseudogene. This CDR3 is built from 16 residues. CDR3 residues: CASRYRGQGETNEQYF. The CDR3 nucleotides are TGTGCAAGTCGCTATAGGGGACAGGGGGAAACAAACGAGCAGTACTTC.

The V and J genes are TRBV6-6 and TRBJ1-3, with D perhaps TRBD1 (6 bases). The CDR3 is 15 residues long. CDR1 is MNHNY, CDR2 SVGAGI, per germline (reference sequence). Trimming shortened V by 4 bases and J by 4 bases, and 14 bases separated the two germline ends. CDR3 nucleotides: TGTGCCAGCAGTTTCCCGGGGGCGCTCGGAAACACCATATATTTT. It specifies CASSFPGALGNTIYF.

This chain uses TRBV14 with TRBJ2-3, with TRBD2 identical over 12 bases. Germline-derived CDR1 and CDR2 are SGHDN and FVKESK. V was clipped by 4 bases and J by 3 bases; unmatched bases: 2. This CDR3 contains 15 residues. CDR3 DNA sequence: TGTGCCAGCAGCCTCGGACTAGCGGGGACAGATACGCAGTATTTT. This codes for CASSLGLAGTDTQYF.

This chain uses TRBV7-9 with TRBJ1-6; perhaps TRBD1 as D (5 bases). This CDR3 region has 14 residues. The V and J ends lost 1 base and 8 bases respectively, with 9 bases between them. In germline, CDR1 is SEHNR, CDR2 FQNEAQ (reference sequence). The CDR3 protein is CASSLVTGDSPLHF. The CDR3 region has the DNA TGTGCCAGCAGCTTAGTTACGGGGGATTCACCCCTCCACTTT.

The V call is TRBV10-3, the J call TRBJ2-5, with a possible D match to TRBD1 (6 bases). CDR1 and CDR2 from the germline V gene are ENHRY and SYGVKD. The CDR3 contains 13 residues. The V and J ends lost 6 bases and 2 bases respectively, with 10 bases between them. For the CDR3, the DNA is TGTGCCATCAGCAGGACAGCGCAAGAGACCCAGTACTTC. Its protein is CAISRTAQETQYF.

V gene TRBV27 combines with J gene TRBJ2-7; D may be TRBD1 or TRBD2 (6 bases each). CDR3 length equals 16 residues. Germline values: CDR1 MNHEY, CDR2 SMNVEV (reference sequence). V lost 1 base and J 1 base, leaving 14 bases between the germline ends. DNA of the CDR3: TGTGCCAGCAGTTTATTTGGGGGCGCGGGGTCCTACGAGCAGTACTTC. Its translation: CASSLFGGAGSYEQYF.

The J gene is TRBJ2-1, the V gene TRBV7-9; TRBD2 agrees at 7 bases. The junction had 9 bases not matched to a gene; V was cut back by 2 bases and J by 8 bases. Germline CDR1 SEHNR, CDR2 FQNEAQ (reference sequence). This CDR3 region has 15 residues. The CDR3 loop reads CASSLHAGDLDEQFF. CDR3 in DNA: TGTGCCAGCAGCTTACACGCGGGGGATTTAGATGAGCAGTTCTTC.

The chain couples TRBV10-1 to TRBJ1-5; 10 bases are a match to TRBD1. Losses at the gene ends were 7 bases for V and 4 bases for J; bases not matched to a gene: 13. This CDR3 spans 17 amino acids. CDR1 is WNHNN and CDR2 is SYGVQD in the germline V gene (reference sequence). CDR3 bases: TGCGCCAGCATCTTAGGAAGGACAGGGGGGGGAAATCAGCCCCAGCATTTT. Its translation is CASILGRTGGGNQPQHF.

This chain uses TRBV5-8 with TRBJ2-2; no clear D. The CDR3 covers 16 residues. CDR1 is SGHTS and CDR2 is YDEGEE in the germline V gene. Trimming stripped 3 bases from V and 3 bases from J, with 15 bases between. The CDR3 sequence is CASSSSGPQYTGELFF. DNA for the CDR3: TGTGCCAGCAGCTCCTCGGGCCCCCAATACACCGGGGAGCTGTTTTTT. Variable domain in full (rest from reference TRBV5-8 and TRBJ2-2): EAGVTQSPTHLIKTRGQQATLRCSPISGHTSVYWYQQALGLGLQFLLWYDEGEERNRGNFPPRFSGRQFPNYSSELNVNALELEDSALYLCASSSSGPQYTGELFFGEGSRLTVL.

The V and J genes are TRBV29-1 and TRBJ1-4; no clear D. V was pared by 0 bases and J by 7 bases, with 3 bases between. From germline, CDR1 is SQVTM and CDR2 ANQGSEA. CDR3 length: 11 amino acids. The CDR3 here is CSVEESEKLFF. DNA for the CDR3: TGCAGCGTTGAAGAGAGTGAAAAACTGTTTTTT.

This chain connects TRBV18 to TRBJ1-3, with 9 positions matching TRBD1. The germline V gene has CDR1 KGHSH and CDR2 LQKENI. J lost 4 bases, V lost 4 bases, and 8 bases had no gene match. This CDR3 has 16 amino acids. The DNA for the CDR3 is TGTGCCAGCTCACTCGAGGACAGGGGTCCCGGAAACACCATATATTTT. It is translated as CASSLEDRGPGNTIYF.

This clone was counted a few times. CDR3 loop: CASSQERTGGKAEAFF. The CDR3 region has the DNA TGTGCCAGCAGCCAAGAAAGGACAGGGGGAAAGGCTGAAGCTTTCTTT. The rearrangement uses TRBV4-2 and TRBJ1-1; 10 bases fit TRBD1. Trimming at V came to 0 bases and at J to 6 bases, leaving 7 bases not matched to a gene. This CDR3 is built from 16 residues. Germline V gives CDR1 LGHNA, CDR2 YNFKEQ.

This chain links TRBV28 with TRBJ2-5, with D uncertain. The CDR3 extends over 16 amino acids. V lost 3 bases and J 2 bases, leaving 16 bases between the germline ends. Per germline, CDR1 MDHEN and CDR2 SYDVKM. CDR3 sequence: CASSLRRASPQETQYF. CDR3 nucleotide sequence: TGTGCCAGCAGTTTGAGAAGGGCAAGTCCTCAAGAGACCCAGTACTTC.

This sequence joins TRBV18 and TRBJ2-3; 10 nucleotides line up with TRBD2. The J segment lost 1 base and the V segment lost 6 bases, leaving 7 bases of the junction unmatched. CDR3 length: 16 amino acids. Germline V gene lookup returns CDR1 KGHSH and CDR2 LQKENI. CDR3 DNA: TGTGCCAGCTCTCATCGCCTAGCGGGGGGCACAGATACGCAGTATTTT. This translates into CASSHRLAGGTDTQYF.

The V and J genes are TRBV5-4 and TRBJ1-5; a possible D gene is TRBD1 (5 bases). Germline V gene sequence: CDR1 SGHNT, CDR2 YYREEE (reference sequence). V lost 1 base, J lost 3 bases, and 17 bases lay in between. The CDR3 has 17 residues. The CDR3 loop reads CASSLTMGGTANQPQHF. The CDR3 nucleotides read TGTGCCAGCAGCTTGACCATGGGAGGGACGGCCAATCAGCCCCAGCATTTT.

CDR3 in DNA: TGTGCCAGCAGCTTGAGGGCCAGGGGGCACGTCGGCTACACCTTC. As protein: CASSLRARGHVGYTF. The chain has TRBV5-8 and TRBJ1-2; TRBD1 matches 8 bases. Looked up from germline, CDR1 is SGHTS and CDR2 is YDEGEE. The trim removed 1 base at V and 8 bases at J, leaving 10 bases unmatched. CDR3 length: 15 amino acids.

A few counts support this clone. V and J are TRBV27 and TRBJ1-5; D remains ambiguous. Germline-derived CDR1 and CDR2 are MNHEY and SMNVEV (reference sequence). The CDR3 spans 15 residues. V was cut by 0 bases and J by 2 bases, with 8 bases left in between. This chain's CDR3 is CASSLSYSGNQPQHF. As DNA, the CDR3 is TGTGCCAGCAGTTTATCCTACAGTGGCAATCAGCCCCAGCATTTT.

V usage is TRBV27 and J usage is TRBJ1-1; 7 bases match TRBD1. Trimming cost V 3 bases and J 8 bases; bases outside gene matches: 6. This CDR3 region has 13 residues. Germline values: CDR1 MNHEY, CDR2 SMNVEV (reference sequence). The CDR3 DNA sequence: TGTGCCAGCAGTTTCAAGGGGGCGGCGGAAGCTTTCTTT. Translation gives CASSFKGAAEAFF.

CDR3: CASSMSQTWEQPQHF. DNA for the CDR3: TGTGCCAGCAGCATGAGCCAAACCTGGGAACAGCCCCAGCATTTT. V gene TRBV21-1 combines with J gene TRBJ1-5. TRBV21-1 is a listed pseudogene. The CDR3 is 15 residues long.